The source of this TCR beta chain is a study of blood T cell repertoires in COVID-19. Assay used: immunoSEQ multiplex PCR; TCRdb lists only in-frame clones, some missing. In the table there are about 160,000 clones, over 80% of which are singletons. CDR1 is SGHTA and CDR2 is FQGNSA in the germline V gene. This CDR3 comprises 13 residues. V dropped 5 bases and J dropped 3 bases, with 7 bases sitting between them. This receptor was identified in a young man with COVID-19, enrolled during active disease. V usage is TRBV7-2 and J usage is TRBJ1-4; no clear D gene. Sequenced input: peripheral blood. The CDR3 DNA reads TGTGCCAGCAGCCTAGGGCCTAATGAAAAACTGTTTTTT. It yields the protein CASSLGPNEKLFF. The full variable domain, rest sourced from reference TRBV7-2 and TRBJ1-4, is GAGVSQSPSNKVTEKGKDVELRCDPISGHTALYWYRQSLGQGLEFLIYFQGNSAPDKSGLPSDRFSAERTGGSVSTLTIQRTQQEDSAVYLCASSLGPNEKLFFGSGTQLSVL.